The 27 T cell receptor beta chains reported below all come from one sample, sequenced in a study of early T cells in non-severe SARS-CoV-2 infection. A single record per CDR3 protein comes from TCRdb applying MiXCR to the 5' RACE reads. The sample records around 35,000 distinct CDR3 sequences, under 6.5% being singletons. Sequenced material: whole blood. The receptors were gathered from an adult who was a healthcare worker with PCR-confirmed SARS-CoV-2 infection or an uninfected control (not recorded which).

This clonotype was recorded many times. The rearrangement links TRBV14 to TRBJ1-6; D remains unclear. The ends were cut back, 2 bases at V and 14 bases at J, with 10 bases in the middle. Germline CDR1 is SGHDN and CDR2 is FVKESK. The CDR3 extends over 12 amino acids. The DNA for the CDR3 is TGTGCCAGCAGCCAACGTTCAACGACCCTCCACTTT. Amino acid sequence: CASSQRSTTLHF.

This clonotype was found many times. This chain links TRBV7-9 with TRBJ2-3; possibly TRBD1 for D (6 bases). Germline V gene lookup returns CDR1 SEHNR and CDR2 FQNEAQ (reference sequence). This CDR3 has 14 amino acids. Trimming shortened V by 1 base and J by 2 bases, and 7 bases separated the two germline ends. DNA for the CDR3: TGTGCCAGCAGCTTAGGGACAGACACAGATACGCAGTATTTT. Translated: CASSLGTDTDTQYF.

This clonotype was detected many times. The chain joins TRBV2 to TRBJ2-1, with 7 nucleotides matching TRBD1. This CDR3 has 17 amino acids. CDR1 and CDR2 (germline): SNHLY, FYNNEI. V trimming: 7 bases; J trimming: 4 bases; junction bases outside the gene matches: 16. CDR3 sequence: CASTQSVTGVGYNEQFF. The CDR3 nucleotides read TGTGCCAGCACTCAATCCGTTACAGGGGTCGGGTACAATGAGCAGTTCTTC.

A few counts support this clonotype. The J gene is TRBJ2-1, the V gene TRBV5-4, with D possibly being TRBD2 (6 bases). This CDR3 comprises 14 residues. Trimming took 7 bases from V and 3 from J, leaving 14 bases between them. CDR1 and CDR2 from the germline V gene are SGHNT and YYREEE (reference sequence). The CDR3 reads CASHTGDFYNEQFF. The CDR3 nucleotides are TGTGCCAGCCACACGGGAGACTTCTACAATGAGCAGTTCTTC.

By share, this clonotype counts as medium-sized (0.01 to 0.1%). The chain is built from TRBV20-1 and TRBJ2-3, with unresolved D. Germline values: CDR1 DFQATT, CDR2 SNEGSKA (reference sequence). The germline V and J ends were trimmed by 5 bases and 1 base, with 10 bases remaining between them. The CDR3 is made up of 13 amino acids. The CDR3 loop reads CSAPGSGTDTQYF. CDR3 coding DNA: TGCAGTGCTCCCGGATCCGGCACAGATACGCAGTATTTT.

This clonotype was observed a handful of times. This chain uses TRBV6-4 with TRBJ2-1, with D possibly matching TRBD2 (5 bases). Looked up from germline, CDR1 is MRHNA and CDR2 is SNTAGT. The V end was cut by 4 bases, the J end by 4 bases, with 11 bases between. CDR3 size: 14 residues. The CDR3 region has the DNA TGTGCCAGCAGTGTGGAGGCCGAGTACAATGAGCAGTTCTTC. It is translated as CASSVEAEYNEQFF.

This chain uses TRBV5-1 with TRBJ2-5; TRBD1 agrees at 9 bases. The CDR3 length is 14 residues. Germline CDR1 and CDR2: SGHRS and YFSETQ. The trim removed 5 bases at V and 4 bases at J, leaving 6 bases unmatched. CDR3 region: CASSGQGSTETQYF. The CDR3 DNA follows: TGCGCCAGCAGTGGACAGGGGAGTACAGAGACCCAGTACTTC. Together with reference TRBV5-1 and TRBJ2-5, the CDR3 gives the full variable domain: KAGVTQTPRYLIKTRGQQVTLSCSPISGHRSVSWYQQTPGQGLQFLFEYFSETQRNKGNFPGRFSGRQFSNSRSEMNVSTLELGDSALYLCASSGQGSTETQYFGPGTRLLVL.

This clonotype occurred many times. At one of its ends the junction is not consistent with the germline gene, which may arise from a read error. This chain links TRBV7-7 with TRBJ2-5; D not resolved. The CDR3 runs 13 residues. CDR1 and CDR2 (germline): SSHAT, FNYEAQ (reference sequence). The CDR3 DNA reads as TGTGCTAGCAGCTTTTGGGGCCAAGAGACCCAGTACTTC. It specifies CASSFWGQETQYF.

The sample holds many counts of this clonotype. The chain couples TRBV7-9 to TRBJ1-1; no reliable D call. The CDR3 totals 13 residues. V lost 5 bases to trimming and J lost 5 bases, with 12 bases between them. CDR1 SEHNR and CDR2 FQNEAQ come from the germline V gene (reference sequence). The CDR3 sequence: CASSPPAGTEAFF. As DNA, the CDR3 is TGTGCCAGCAGCCCCCCCGCAGGTACTGAAGCTTTCTTT.

This clonotype was observed many times. The chain joins TRBV18 to TRBJ2-7, with 7 bases identical to TRBD1. The V gene end was trimmed by 3 bases and the J gene end by 6 bases; junction bases not matched to a gene: 8. Germline-derived CDR1 and CDR2 are KGHSH and LQKENI. This CDR3 region has 14 residues. The CDR3 reads CASSPTGAAFEQYF. In DNA form, the CDR3 reads TGTGCCAGCTCACCTACAGGGGCCGCGTTCGAGCAGTACTTC.

This clonotype was observed many times. This chain links TRBV18 with TRBJ2-6, with D hard to call. Germline V gives CDR1 KGHSH, CDR2 LQKENI. This CDR3 region has 17 residues. Trimming took off 1 base at V and 0 bases at J, with 10 bases between the two ends. The CDR3 sequence: CASSPLGWPSGANVLTF. The CDR3 nucleotides read TGTGCCAGCTCACCACTCGGCTGGCCCTCTGGGGCCAACGTCCTGACTTTC.

This clonotype was found many times. V gene TRBV12-3 or TRBV12-4 combines with J gene TRBJ2-5, with TRBD1 identical over 12 bases. The CDR3 has 16 amino acids. Losses at the gene ends were 5 bases for V and 1 base for J; bases not matched to a gene: 5. The CDR3 region has the DNA TGTGCCAGCAGTCCACCGGGACAGGGGGCCCAAGAGACCCAGTACTTC. Protein: CASSPPGQGAQETQYF.

This clonotype has a count of ten or more. For the CDR3, the DNA is TGTGCCAGCGAAGGGGGGGCCGGCGGGAATGAGCAGTTCTTC. Amino acid sequence: CASEGGAGGNEQFF. The rearrangement uses TRBV11-2 and TRBJ2-1; the D gene is possibly TRBD2 (7 bases). Between the trimmed V and J ends, which lost 8 bases and 7 bases, there was a span of 18 bases. Germline V gene data show CDR1 as SGHAT and CDR2 as FQNNGV. The CDR3 consists of 14 residues. Drawing the rest from reference TRBV11-2 and TRBJ2-1, the complete variable domain is EAGVAQSPRYKIIEKRQSVAFWCNPISGHATLYWYQQILGQGPKLLIQFQNNGVVDDSQLPKDRFSAERLKGVDSTLKIQPAKLEDSAVYLCASEGGAGGNEQFFGPGTRLTVL.

The V and J genes are TRBV7-9 and TRBJ2-1, with D perhaps TRBD1 (5 bases). Germline loops: CDR1 SEHNR, CDR2 FQNEAQ (reference sequence). V was trimmed by 5 bases and J by 6 bases, leaving 14 bases between them. The CDR3 sequence is 14 residues long. The CDR3: CASSRTGNPNEQFF. The CDR3 DNA follows: TGTGCCAGCAGCCGCACAGGTAACCCCAATGAGCAGTTCTTC.

This clonotype was counted many times. The rearrangement links TRBV6-5 to TRBJ1-1; D uncertain. CDR1 MNHEY and CDR2 SVGAGI come from the germline V gene. Trimming took off 5 bases at V and 6 bases at J, with 13 bases between the two ends. This CDR3 contains 13 residues. The CDR3 DNA follows: TGTGCCAGCAGTGGCGGCCTTCGGGCTGAAGCTTTCTTT. This translates into CASSGGLRAEAFF.

Only a few counts were recorded for this clonotype. Here the CDR3 reads CASGFGQGVYNEQYF. The CDR3 bases are TGTGCTAGTGGTTTCGGACAGGGGGTATACAACGAGCAGTACTTC. The chain recombines TRBV12-5 with TRBJ2-7; TRBD1 matches at 10 bases. The CDR3 sequence is 15 residues long. J gave up 5 bases and V 3 bases, and 7 bases lay outside the gene matches. The V gene's germline CDR1 is LGHNT and CDR2 FRNRAP.

This clonotype showed up just a few times. The V call is TRBV20-1, the J call TRBJ1-5; 7 bases fit TRBD1. V lost 0 bases, J lost 7 bases, and 9 bases stayed unmatched. Germline values: CDR1 DFQATT, CDR2 SNEGSKA (reference sequence). This CDR3 comprises 15 residues. The CDR3 DNA reads TGCAGTGCTAGAGATCGGACAGGAGGAGCCCAGCCCCAGCATTTT. It translates to CSARDRTGGAQPQHF.

This clonotype appeared many times. The chain joins TRBV28 to TRBJ2-5; TRBD2 matches at 7 bases. The CDR3 has 13 amino acids. Germline values: CDR1 MDHEN, CDR2 SYDVKM. V lost 4 bases, J lost 6 bases, and 5 bases stayed unmatched. The CDR3 sequence is CASSWEGSKTQYF. The CDR3 region has the DNA TGTGCCAGCAGTTGGGAGGGCTCGAAGACCCAGTACTTC.

At least ten counts were recorded for this clonotype. The chain links TRBV20-1 to TRBJ1-2, with D perhaps matching TRBD1 (6 bases). The germline gives CDR1 DFQATT, CDR2 SNEGSKA (reference sequence). The CDR3 covers 16 residues. Trimming stripped 5 bases from V and 3 bases from J, with 22 bases between. CDR3 region: CSAPAGKQGDYYGYTF. As DNA, the CDR3 is TGCAGTGCTCCTGCTGGAAAACAGGGCGATTACTATGGCTACACCTTC.

This clonotype appeared many times. The V call is TRBV6-1, the J call TRBJ1-3, with 9 bases matching TRBD1. The germline CDR1 and CDR2 sequences are MNHNS and SASEGT. The CDR3 totals 16 residues. After removal of 6 bases from V and 3 bases from J, the junction contained 9 bases not matched to a gene. In DNA form, the CDR3 reads TGTGCCAGCAGGACCGGGACAGGGAGACATGGAAACACCATATATTTT. Its translation is CASRTGTGRHGNTIYF.

This clonotype was seen at least ten times. The genes are TRBV5-6 and TRBJ2-5, with 10 positions matching TRBD2. The CDR3 totals 18 residues. Per germline, CDR1 SGHDT and CDR2 YYEEEE. The V gene end was trimmed by 4 bases and the J gene end by 0 bases; junction bases not matched to a gene: 12. The CDR3 bases are TGTGCCAGCAGCGCCACTGGGCTAGCGGGGGTGTACCAAGAGACCCAGTACTTC. It is translated as CASSATGLAGVYQETQYF.

This clonotype was seen many times. The J gene is TRBJ1-3, the V gene TRBV6-6; no definite D call. CDR1 MNHNY and CDR2 SVGAGI come from the germline V gene (reference sequence). The CDR3 loop spans 15 amino acids. V was clipped by 5 bases and J by 0 bases, with 11 bases between them. The CDR3 DNA follows: TGTGCCAGCAGTACCATTGCGGACTCTGGAAACACCATATATTTT. This sequence encodes CASSTIADSGNTIYF.

This clonotype was picked up many times. The chain recombines TRBV10-2 with TRBJ2-1, with D maybe TRBD2 (6 bases). With 2 bases removed from V and 7 bases from J, the gap between germline ends came to 15 bases. Germline CDR1 and CDR2: WSHSY and SAAADI. CDR3 length equals 15 residues. CDR3 sequence reads: CASSEMRAGWNEQFF. The CDR3 DNA is TGCGCCAGCAGTGAGATGAGGGCGGGATGGAATGAGCAGTTCTTC.

This chain's CDR3 is CASTFYKGDPNTGELFF. DNA for the CDR3: TGTGCCAGCACCTTTTACAAAGGAGACCCGAACACCGGGGAGCTGTTTTTT. The chain links TRBV28 to TRBJ2-2; D gene uncertain. This CDR3 region has 17 residues. Deletions cut 7 bases from V and 0 bases from J, with 18 bases between. In germline, CDR1 is MDHEN, CDR2 SYDVKM.

This clonotype was counted between two and nine times. The V call is TRBV19, the J call TRBJ2-5; 9 positions agree with TRBD1. Germline V gives CDR1 LNHDA, CDR2 SQIVND (reference sequence). With V trimmed by 9 bases and J by 3 bases, 2 bases remained unmatched. The CDR3 spans 12 residues. Here the CDR3 DNA reads TGTGCCAGCGGACAGGGGAAAGAGACCCAGTACTTC. It yields the protein CASGQGKETQYF.

This clonotype showed up just a few times. The chain is built from TRBV10-3 and TRBJ1-5, with 9 bases matching TRBD1. Germline CDR1 and CDR2: ENHRY and SYGVKD. V shed 3 bases, J shed 5 bases, and the junction held 2 bases outside the gene matches. The CDR3 spans 14 residues. The CDR3 DNA reads as TGTGCCATCAGTGATCGGACAGGGGATCAGCCCCAGCATTTT. It specifies CAISDRTGDQPQHF.

This sequence joins TRBV6-1 and TRBJ2-7; D gene unclear. Germline CDR1 is MNHNS and CDR2 is SASEGT. The CDR3 is made up of 17 amino acids. V was trimmed by 7 bases and J by 0 bases, leaving 22 bases between them. CDR3 DNA: TGTGCCAGCACCAACCAGGCTGGGTATACCCGCTCCTACGAGCAGTACTTC. This codes for CASTNQAGYTRSYEQYF.